These 20 T cell receptor beta chains were all obtained from the same sample, sequenced in a study of blood T cells in healthy people across ages. Then a second PCR, running about 6 to 11 cycles, was carried out with a sample-barcoded 5' primer and a J-beta primer mix. TCRdb used MiXCR to reprocess the 5' RACE reads, holding one entry per CDR3 protein. The sample lists about 1.1 million distinct CDR3 sequences; roughly two fifths were seen once. Sequenced: blood. The receptor source for this set is a man aged 18 to 30 in good health.

This sequence joins TRBV25-1 and TRBJ1-1; D gene ambiguous. This CDR3 has 12 residues. Looked up from germline, CDR1 is MGHDK and CDR2 is SYGVNS. The V and J ends lost 1 base and 8 bases respectively, with 8 bases between them. The CDR3 DNA is TGTGCCAGCAGTGAATCTCCCGGGGAAGCTTTCTTT. Its protein product is CASSESPGEAFF.

V gene TRBV6-5 combines with J gene TRBJ1-2, with a possible D match to TRBD1 (5 bases). This CDR3 comprises 18 residues. V was pared by 3 bases and J by 3 bases, with 23 bases between. The germline V gene has CDR1 MNHEY and CDR2 SVGAGI. The CDR3 sequence: CASSYGAIVGQFHYGYTF. The DNA of the CDR3 is TGTGCCAGCAGTTATGGGGCAATCGTCGGGCAGTTCCACTATGGCTACACCTTC.

The chain joins TRBV6-6 to TRBJ2-5; 11 bases align to TRBD1. Germline V gene sequence: CDR1 MNHNY, CDR2 SVGAGI (reference sequence). V shed 4 bases, J shed 5 bases, and the junction held 6 bases outside the gene matches. This CDR3 contains 15 residues. CDR3 nucleotides: TGTGCCAGCAGTTCGGACAGGGGGCTATGGGAGACCCAGTACTTC. Its protein is CASSSDRGLWETQYF.

As to this clonotype: The junction departs from the called germline gene at one end, perhaps through a read error. The chain recombines TRBV10-3 with TRBJ1-6; D remains ambiguous. There are 15 residues in the CDR3. The germline gives CDR1 ENHRY, CDR2 SYGVKD. DNA for the CDR3: TGTGCCAACAGTGAGTCGACGGGCAGGAGTTCACCCCTCCACTTT. Its translation: CANSESTGRSSPLHF.

The genes are TRBV7-9 and TRBJ1-1, with D possibly TRBD1 on 5 matching bases. The CDR3 extends over 14 amino acids. Germline V CDR1 and CDR2: SEHNR, FQNEAQ (reference sequence). Deletions cut 8 bases from V and 1 base from J, with 14 bases between. The CDR3 nucleotides are TGTGCCAGCTCTGAAGGGACGAAGAACACTGAAGCTTTCTTT. Its protein is CASSEGTKNTEAFF.

The table lists this clonotype with a few counts. The chain joins TRBV4-1 to TRBJ1-5, with TRBD1 as a possible D gene (5 bases). CDR3 length: 16 residues. V was trimmed by 4 bases and J by 0 bases, leaving 13 bases between them. Germline V gene lookup returns CDR1 MGHRA and CDR2 YSYEKL. CDR3 DNA: TGCGCCAGCAGCCCCCGACAGAGGAGTAGCAATCAGCCCCAGCATTTT. Protein: CASSPRQRSSNQPQHF.

The V and J genes are TRBV30 and TRBJ2-5; the D is unclear. In germline, CDR1 is GTSNPN, CDR2 SVGIG (reference sequence). The germline V and J ends were trimmed by 1 base and 11 bases, with 11 bases remaining between them. The CDR3 covers 11 residues. In DNA form, the CDR3 reads TGTGCCTGGAGTGAATACGGTGAGCAGTACTTC. Its translation: CAWSEYGEQYF.

The sample holds a few counts of this clonotype. For the CDR3, the DNA is TGTGCCAGCAGCCAAGACGTCCGGAGCTCCTACAATGAGCAGTTCTTC. Residues: CASSQDVRSSYNEQFF. The rearrangement links TRBV3-1 to TRBJ2-1; D uncertain. V lost 0 bases to trimming and J lost 0 bases, with 9 bases between them. Germline V CDR1 and CDR2: LGHDT, YNNKEL (reference sequence). This CDR3 has 16 residues.

V usage is TRBV29-1 and J usage is TRBJ2-1; 7 bases map to TRBD1. J lost 8 bases, V lost 6 bases, and 7 bases had no gene match. The CDR3 length is 12 residues. Germline V lookup: CDR1 SQVTM, CDR2 ANQGSEA. In DNA form, the CDR3 reads TGCAGCGTCGCCAGTACAGGGGATGAGCAGTTCTTC. Amino acid sequence: CSVASTGDEQFF.

This rearrangement joins TRBV4-2 to TRBJ2-2; no definite D call. The CDR3 loop spans 15 amino acids. The germline gives CDR1 LGHNA, CDR2 YNFKEQ. V lost 0 bases and J lost 3, with 8 bases in between. The chain's CDR3 is CASSQEGSYTGELFF. The CDR3 DNA sequence: TGTGCCAGCAGCCAAGAAGGCTCTTACACCGGGGAGCTGTTTTTT.

This clonotype was detected only a few times. The chain employs TRBV27 and TRBJ2-1; 8 bases match TRBD2. The end of the DNA aligns better with TRBJ2-7, so the J call may be wrong. The CDR3 runs 15 residues. Per the germline V gene, CDR1 is MNHEY and CDR2 is SMNVEV (reference sequence). The CDR3 nucleotides are TGTGCCAGCAGTGCGGGGGGCCCTCCCTACAATGAGCAGTACTTC. Translating it yields CASSAGGPPYNEQYF.

This rearrangement joins TRBV11-2 to TRBJ2-7; D is unclear. Per germline, CDR1 SGHAT and CDR2 FQNNGV. The CDR3 length is 13 residues. V lost 4 bases and J lost 2, with 9 bases in between. This CDR3 is CASSSNSAYEQYF. The DNA for the CDR3 is TGTGCCAGCAGCTCCAACAGCGCCTACGAGCAGTACTTC.

In the case of this clonotype: One junction end disagrees with the germline gene, perhaps due to a read error. V gene TRBV6-6 combines with J gene TRBJ2-1; the D gene is possibly TRBD1 (6 bases). There are 13 residues in the CDR3. Germline values: CDR1 MNHNY, CDR2 SVGAGI (reference sequence). CDR3 sequence: CASSYGGSNGQFF. The CDR3 nucleotides read TGTGCCAGCAGTTATGGGGGCTCGAATGGGCAGTTCTTC.

This clonotype has more than one count but fewer than ten. V gene TRBV7-2 combines with J gene TRBJ1-2; 7 bases line up with TRBD1. This CDR3 has 15 amino acids. V was clipped by 4 bases and J by 4 bases; unmatched bases: 9. Germline loops: CDR1 SGHTA, CDR2 FQGNSA. CDR3 region: CASSSGQLPGYGYTF. The DNA for the CDR3 is TGTGCCAGCAGCTCGGGACAGCTCCCAGGCTATGGCTACACCTTC.

This clonotype has only a few counts. This chain connects TRBV20-1 to TRBJ2-7, with D tentatively TRBD1 (5 bases). The length of the CDR3 is 15 residues. Per the germline V gene, CDR1 is DFQATT and CDR2 is SNEGSKA (reference sequence). Between the trimmed V and J ends, which lost 0 bases and 0 bases, there was a span of 12 bases. CDR3 sequence (DNA): TGCAGTGCTAGAGATACCGGACACCACTCCTACGAGCAGTACTTC. Its translation: CSARDTGHHSYEQYF.

This chain joins TRBV20-1 and TRBJ2-7, with a weak D call TRBD2 (6 bases). The J call is in doubt because the DNA end fits TRBJ2-5 better. Germline V gene lookup returns CDR1 DFQATT and CDR2 SNEGSKA (reference sequence). The CDR3 runs 13 residues. The CDR3 here is CSASGDGGETQYF. The CDR3 DNA follows: TGCAGTGCTAGTGGGGACGGGGGAGAGACCCAGTACTTC.

This clonotype was counted ten times or more. The rearrangement links TRBV4-3 to TRBJ2-7; maybe TRBD2 (6 bases). CDR1 is LGHNA, CDR2 YSLEER, per germline. The ends were cut back, 4 bases at V and 4 bases at J, with 17 bases in the middle. This CDR3 is built from 15 residues. Written as DNA, the CDR3 is TGCGCCAGCAGCCGCGATCGGGGGAACGAGTACGAGCAGTACTTC. Its translation: CASSRDRGNEYEQYF.

Here the CDR3 DNA reads TGCAGTGCTAGAGAGGGGTCCACCGGGGAGCTGTTTTTT. Its protein is CSAREGSTGELFF. The chain couples TRBV20-1 to TRBJ2-2; no clear D. V lost 0 bases and J 4 bases, leaving 6 bases between the germline ends. CDR3 size: 13 residues. Germline values: CDR1 DFQATT, CDR2 SNEGSKA (reference sequence).

The chain recombines TRBV6-2 or TRBV6-3 with TRBJ2-7; perhaps D is TRBD1 or TRBD2 (6 bases each). The J call may be in error: the DNA end matches TRBJ2-5 better. From germline, CDR1 is MNHEY and CDR2 SVGEGT. This CDR3 has 14 residues. The CDR3 loop reads CASSYGGPGETQYF. DNA of the CDR3: TGTGCCAGCAGTTACGGGGGGCCGGGAGAGACCCAGTACTTC.

This clonotype came up a few times. The chain has TRBV20-1 and TRBJ1-2; no firm D call. CDR1 is DFQATT and CDR2 is SNEGSKA in the germline V gene (reference sequence). The ends were cut back, 0 bases at V and 2 bases at J, with 22 bases in the middle. The CDR3 loop spans 18 amino acids. Written as DNA, the CDR3 is TGCAGTGCTAGAGATTTGACACAGTATGCCCCACGGAACTATGGCTACACCTTC. It translates to CSARDLTQYAPRNYGYTF.